A single sample is the source of the 2 T cell receptor beta chains below, sequenced in a study of CD8 T cells in ankylosing spondylitis. Antigen specificity for these receptors is unknown. Study findings and constraints: A motif of roughly 8 highly homologous TCR beta variants was seen as apparently characteristic of ankylosing spondylitis blood.

TCRdb reprocessed the 5' RACE reads with MiXCR, giving one entry per CDR3 protein. The table shows hundreds of thousands of distinct CDR3 sequences, with more than 15% occurring only once. Sequencing was performed on blood, either unsorted or a sorted T cell fraction (not recorded which). Receptors originate from a male donor with ankylosing spondylitis.

This clonotype was seen repeatedly, ten times or more. The chain combines TRBV12-3 or TRBV12-4 with TRBJ2-7; 9 positions match TRBD1. The CDR3 has 14 amino acids. The V gene end was trimmed by 3 bases and the J gene end by 2 bases; junction bases not matched to a gene: 2. CDR3 in DNA: TGTGCCAGCAGTTTCGGGACAGGGACCTACGAGCAGTACTTC. Its protein product is CASSFGTGTYEQYF.

This clonotype occurred a few times. This chain links TRBV11-2 with TRBJ2-7, with TRBD1 identical over 8 bases. Germline V gene data show CDR1 as SGHAT and CDR2 as FQNNGV. V lost 4 bases, J lost 2 bases, and 19 bases stayed unmatched. CDR3 length equals 19 residues. CDR3 residues: CASSYKPQYRQGRTYEQYF. For the CDR3, the DNA is TGTGCCAGCAGCTACAAACCCCAATACAGACAGGGGAGAACCTACGAGCAGTACTTC.